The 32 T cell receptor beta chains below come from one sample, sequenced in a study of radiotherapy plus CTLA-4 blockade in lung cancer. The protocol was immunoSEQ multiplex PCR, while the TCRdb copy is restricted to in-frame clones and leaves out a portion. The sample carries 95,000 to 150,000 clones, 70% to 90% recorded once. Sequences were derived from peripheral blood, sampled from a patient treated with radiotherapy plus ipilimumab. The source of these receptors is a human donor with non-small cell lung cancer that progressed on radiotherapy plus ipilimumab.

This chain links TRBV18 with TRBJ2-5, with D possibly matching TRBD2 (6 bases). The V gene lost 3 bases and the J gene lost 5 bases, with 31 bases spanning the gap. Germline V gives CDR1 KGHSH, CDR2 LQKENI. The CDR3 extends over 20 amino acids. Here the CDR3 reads CASSPLFSGLSLNTLETQYF. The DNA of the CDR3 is TGTGCCAGCTCACCGCTTTTTAGCGGACTTAGCTTAAACACGTTGGAGACCCAGTACTTC.

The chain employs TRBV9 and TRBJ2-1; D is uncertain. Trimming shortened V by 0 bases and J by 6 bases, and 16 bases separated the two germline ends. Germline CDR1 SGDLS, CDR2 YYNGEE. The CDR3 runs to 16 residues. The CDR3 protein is CASSVVVTPPVNEQFF. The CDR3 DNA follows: TGTGCCAGCAGCGTAGTTGTCACCCCCCCCGTCAATGAGCAGTTCTTC.

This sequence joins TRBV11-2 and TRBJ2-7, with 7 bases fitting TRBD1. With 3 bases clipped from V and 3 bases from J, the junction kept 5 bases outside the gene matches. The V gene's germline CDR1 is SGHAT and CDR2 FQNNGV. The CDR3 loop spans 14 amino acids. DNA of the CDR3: TGTGCCAGCAGCTTTGGGACAGCCCGCTACGAGCAGTACTTC. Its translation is CASSFGTARYEQYF.

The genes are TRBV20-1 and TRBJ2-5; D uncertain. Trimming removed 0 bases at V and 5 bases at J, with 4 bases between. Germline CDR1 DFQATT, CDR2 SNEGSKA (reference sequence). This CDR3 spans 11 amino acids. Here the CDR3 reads CSARDRETQYF. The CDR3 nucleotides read TGCAGTGCTAGAGATAGGGAGACCCAGTACTTC.

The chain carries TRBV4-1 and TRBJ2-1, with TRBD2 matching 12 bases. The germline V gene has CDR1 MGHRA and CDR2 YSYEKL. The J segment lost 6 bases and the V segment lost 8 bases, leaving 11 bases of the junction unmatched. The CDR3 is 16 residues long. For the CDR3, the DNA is TGCGCCAGCGCCGCAAACCCTAGCGGGAGGGCCAATGAGCAGTTCTTC. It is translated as CASAANPSGRANEQFF.

As DNA, the CDR3 is TGTGCCACCAGCAGAGGGTTGGGGGCCTCAGATACGCAGTATTTT. Residues: CATSRGLGASDTQYF. The chain uses TRBV15 and TRBJ2-3; possibly TRBD1 for D (6 bases). This CDR3 has 15 residues. The germline V gene has CDR1 LNHNV and CDR2 YYDKDF (reference sequence). V shed 1 base and J shed 4 bases, with 12 bases lying between them.

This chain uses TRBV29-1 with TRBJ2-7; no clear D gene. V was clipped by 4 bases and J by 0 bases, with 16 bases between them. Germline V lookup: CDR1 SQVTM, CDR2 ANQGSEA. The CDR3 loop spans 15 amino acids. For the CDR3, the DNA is TGCAGCGTTGCGAGTTCAGTACAGAGCTCCTACGAGCAGTACTTC. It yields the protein CSVASSVQSSYEQYF.

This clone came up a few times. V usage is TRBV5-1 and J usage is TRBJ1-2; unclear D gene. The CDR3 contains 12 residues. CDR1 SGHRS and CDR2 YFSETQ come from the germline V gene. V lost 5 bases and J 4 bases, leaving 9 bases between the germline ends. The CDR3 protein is CASSGQRYGYTF. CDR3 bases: TGCGCCAGCAGTGGTCAGCGCTATGGCTACACCTTC.

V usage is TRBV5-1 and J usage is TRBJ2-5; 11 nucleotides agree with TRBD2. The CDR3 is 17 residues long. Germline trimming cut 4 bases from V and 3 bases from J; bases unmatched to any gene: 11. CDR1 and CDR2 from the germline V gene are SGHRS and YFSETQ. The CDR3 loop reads CASSPGASGRREETQYF. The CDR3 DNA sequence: TGCGCCAGCAGCCCCGGGGCTAGCGGGAGGAGGGAAGAGACCCAGTACTTC.

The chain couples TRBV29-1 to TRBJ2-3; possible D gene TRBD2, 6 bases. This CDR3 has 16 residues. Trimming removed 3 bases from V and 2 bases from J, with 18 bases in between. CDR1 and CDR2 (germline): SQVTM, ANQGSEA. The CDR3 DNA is TGCAGCGTTGATGGGTTGGCTAGCGACCTCACAGATACGCAGTATTTT. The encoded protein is CSVDGLASDLTDTQYF.

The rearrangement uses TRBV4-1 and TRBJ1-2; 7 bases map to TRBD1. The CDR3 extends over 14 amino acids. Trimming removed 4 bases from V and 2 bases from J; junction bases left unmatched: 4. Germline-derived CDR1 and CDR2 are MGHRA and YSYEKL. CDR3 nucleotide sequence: TGCGCCAGCAGCCTGGGGACAGCCAACTATGGCTACACCTTC. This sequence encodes CASSLGTANYGYTF.

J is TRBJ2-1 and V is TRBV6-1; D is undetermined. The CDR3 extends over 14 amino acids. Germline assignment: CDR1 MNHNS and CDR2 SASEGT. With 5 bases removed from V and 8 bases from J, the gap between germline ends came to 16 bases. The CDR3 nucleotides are TGTGCCAGCAGTTATGAGGAACCTACGGATGAGCAGTTCTTC. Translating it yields CASSYEEPTDEQFF.

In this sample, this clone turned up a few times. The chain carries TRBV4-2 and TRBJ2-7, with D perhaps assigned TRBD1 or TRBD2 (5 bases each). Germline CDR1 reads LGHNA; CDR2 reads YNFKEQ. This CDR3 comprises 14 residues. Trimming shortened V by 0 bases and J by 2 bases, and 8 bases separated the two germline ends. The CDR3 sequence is CASSQETGPYEQYF. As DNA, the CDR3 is TGTGCCAGCAGCCAAGAAACGGGACCCTACGAGCAGTACTTC.

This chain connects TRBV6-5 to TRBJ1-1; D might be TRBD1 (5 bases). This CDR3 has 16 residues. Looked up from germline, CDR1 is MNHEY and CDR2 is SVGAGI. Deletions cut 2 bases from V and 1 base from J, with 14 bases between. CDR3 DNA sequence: TGTGCCAGCAGTTACCTGGGGGTAGGCGAGAACACTGAAGCTTTCTTT. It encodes CASSYLGVGENTEAFF.

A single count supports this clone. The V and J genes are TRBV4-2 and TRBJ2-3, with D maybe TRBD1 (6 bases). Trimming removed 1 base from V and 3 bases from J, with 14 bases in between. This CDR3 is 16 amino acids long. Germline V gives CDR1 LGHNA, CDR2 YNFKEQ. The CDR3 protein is CASSQVQKRGTDTQYF. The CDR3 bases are TGTGCCAGCAGCCAAGTTCAAAAGAGGGGGACAGATACGCAGTATTTT.

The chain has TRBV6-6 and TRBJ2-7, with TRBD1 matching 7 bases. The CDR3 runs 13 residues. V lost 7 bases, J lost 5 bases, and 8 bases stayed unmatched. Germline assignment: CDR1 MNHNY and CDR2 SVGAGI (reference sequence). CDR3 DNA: TGTGCCAGCACCTTGGACAGGATCAACGAGCAGTACTTC. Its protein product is CASTLDRINEQYF.

The CDR3 nucleotides read TGTGCCGCCCAGGACAGGGGGCTTTACAATGAGCAGTTCTTC. Its protein product is CAAQDRGLYNEQFF. The J gene is TRBJ2-1, the V gene TRBV19; 11 nucleotides match TRBD1. This CDR3 is built from 14 residues. From germline, CDR1 is LNHDA and CDR2 SQIVND (reference sequence). V was pared by 11 bases and J by 4 bases, with 7 bases of the junction left unmatched. Drawing the rest from reference TRBV19 and TRBJ2-1, the complete variable domain is DGGITQSPKYLFRKEGQNVTLSCEQNLNHDAMYWYRQDPGQGLRLIYYSQIVNDFQKGDIAEGYSVSREKKESFPLTVTSAQKNPTAFYLCAAQDRGLYNEQFFGPGTRLTVL.

The chain's CDR3 is CASRSDIQQLFF. The CDR3 coding sequence is TGTGCCAGCAGGTCAGACATTCAACAACTGTTTTTT. The rearrangement links TRBV6-1 to TRBJ1-4, with unresolved D. V dropped 6 bases and J dropped 12 bases, with 14 bases sitting between them. Germline CDR1 is MNHNS and CDR2 is SASEGT. The CDR3 sequence is 12 residues long.

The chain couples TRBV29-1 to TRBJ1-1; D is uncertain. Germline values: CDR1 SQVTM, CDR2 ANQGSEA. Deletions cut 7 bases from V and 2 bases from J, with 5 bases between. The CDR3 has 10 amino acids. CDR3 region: CSARNTEAFF. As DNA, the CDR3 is TGCAGCGCCCGAAACACTGAAGCTTTCTTT.

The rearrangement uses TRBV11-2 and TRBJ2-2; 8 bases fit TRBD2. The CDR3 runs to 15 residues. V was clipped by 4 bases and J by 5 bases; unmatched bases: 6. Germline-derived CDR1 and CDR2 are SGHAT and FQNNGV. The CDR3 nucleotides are TGTGCCAGCAGCTCAGCGGGAGATCCGACCGGGGAGCTGTTTTTT. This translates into CASSSAGDPTGELFF.

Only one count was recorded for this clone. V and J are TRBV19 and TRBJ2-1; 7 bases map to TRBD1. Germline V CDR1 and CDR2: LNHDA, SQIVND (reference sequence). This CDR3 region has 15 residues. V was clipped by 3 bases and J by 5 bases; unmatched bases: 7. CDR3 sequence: CASSIPGQRNNEQFF. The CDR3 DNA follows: TGTGCCAGTAGTATCCCGGGACAGCGAAACAATGAGCAGTTCTTC.

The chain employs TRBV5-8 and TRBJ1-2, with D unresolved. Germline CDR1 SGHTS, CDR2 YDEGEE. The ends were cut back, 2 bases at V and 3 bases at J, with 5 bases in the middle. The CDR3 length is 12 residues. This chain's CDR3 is CASSFDYYGYTF. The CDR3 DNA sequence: TGTGCCAGCAGCTTCGACTACTATGGCTACACCTTC.

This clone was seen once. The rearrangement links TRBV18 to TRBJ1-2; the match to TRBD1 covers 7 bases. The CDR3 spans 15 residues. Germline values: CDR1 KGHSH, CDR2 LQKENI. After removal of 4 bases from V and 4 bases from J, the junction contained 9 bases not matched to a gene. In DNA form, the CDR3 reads TGTGCCAGCTCACAAAGGGACAGCCCGCTCTATGGCTACACCTTC. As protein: CASSQRDSPLYGYTF.

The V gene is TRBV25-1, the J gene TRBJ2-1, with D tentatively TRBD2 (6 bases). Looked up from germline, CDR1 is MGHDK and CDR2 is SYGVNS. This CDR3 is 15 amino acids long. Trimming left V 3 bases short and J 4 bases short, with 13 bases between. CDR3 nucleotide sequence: TGTGCCAGCAGTGACCCGCAGCGGGCTTACAATGAGCAGTTCTTC. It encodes CASSDPQRAYNEQFF.

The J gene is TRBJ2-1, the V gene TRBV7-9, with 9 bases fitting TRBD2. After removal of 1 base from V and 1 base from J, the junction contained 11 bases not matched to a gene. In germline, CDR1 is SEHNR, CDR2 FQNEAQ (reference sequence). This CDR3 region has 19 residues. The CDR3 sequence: CASSLDKPPGLASYNEQFF. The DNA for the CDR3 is TGTGCCAGCAGCTTAGACAAACCTCCGGGACTAGCTTCCTACAATGAGCAGTTCTTC.

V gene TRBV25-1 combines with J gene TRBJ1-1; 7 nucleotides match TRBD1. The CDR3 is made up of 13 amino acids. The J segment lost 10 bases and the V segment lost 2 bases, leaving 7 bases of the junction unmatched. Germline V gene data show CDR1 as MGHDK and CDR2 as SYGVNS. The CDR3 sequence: CASSEGDSRGAFF. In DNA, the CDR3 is TGTGCCAGCAGTGAAGGGGACAGCAGGGGAGCTTTCTTT.

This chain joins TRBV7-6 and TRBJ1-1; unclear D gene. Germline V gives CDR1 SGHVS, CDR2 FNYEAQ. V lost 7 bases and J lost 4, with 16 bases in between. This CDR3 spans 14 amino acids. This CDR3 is CASTISVSCTEAFF. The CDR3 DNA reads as TGTGCCAGCACCATTTCAGTGTCGTGCACTGAAGCTTTCTTT.

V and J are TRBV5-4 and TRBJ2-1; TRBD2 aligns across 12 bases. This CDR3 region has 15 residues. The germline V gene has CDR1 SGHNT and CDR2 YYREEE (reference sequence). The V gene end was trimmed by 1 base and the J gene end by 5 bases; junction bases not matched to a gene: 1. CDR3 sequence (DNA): TGTGCCAGCAGCTTGTCTAGCGGGAGGGACAATGAGCAGTTCTTC. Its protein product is CASSLSSGRDNEQFF.

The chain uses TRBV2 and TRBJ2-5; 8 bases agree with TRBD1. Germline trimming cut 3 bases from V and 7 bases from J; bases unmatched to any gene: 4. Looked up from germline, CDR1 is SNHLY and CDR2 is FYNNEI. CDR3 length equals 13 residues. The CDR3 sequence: CASSDRGLGTQYF. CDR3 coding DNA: TGTGCCAGCAGTGACAGGGGGCTGGGGACCCAGTACTTC.

CDR3 nucleotides: TGTGCCAGCAGAAATAGTTTGAACACTGAAGCTTTCTTT. Protein: CASRNSLNTEAFF. V is TRBV2 and J is TRBJ1-1; no clear D. Per the germline V gene, CDR1 is SNHLY and CDR2 is FYNNEI. The germline V and J ends were trimmed by 6 bases and 0 bases, with 8 bases remaining between them. This CDR3 spans 13 amino acids. Full variable domain (remainder filled in from reference TRBV2 and TRBJ1-1): EPEVTQTPSHQVTQMGQEVILRCVPISNHLYFYWYRQILGQKVEFLVSFYNNEISEKSEIFDDQFSVERPDGSNFTLKIRSTKLEDSAMYFCASRNSLNTEAFFGQGTRLTVV.

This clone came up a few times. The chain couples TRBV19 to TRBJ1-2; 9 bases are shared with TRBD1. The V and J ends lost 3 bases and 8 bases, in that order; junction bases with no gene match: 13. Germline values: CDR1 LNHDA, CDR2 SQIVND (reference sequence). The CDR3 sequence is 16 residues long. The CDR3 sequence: CASSISTGTGRSGYTF. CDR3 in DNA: TGTGCCAGTAGTATCTCAACCGGGACAGGGAGATCCGGCTACACCTTC.

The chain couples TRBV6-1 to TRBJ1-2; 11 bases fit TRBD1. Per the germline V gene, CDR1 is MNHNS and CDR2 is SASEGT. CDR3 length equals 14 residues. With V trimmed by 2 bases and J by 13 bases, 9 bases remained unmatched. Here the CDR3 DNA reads TGTGCCAGCAGTGAAAGTAGGGGGACAGGGGGGACCACCTTC. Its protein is CASSESRGTGGTTF.